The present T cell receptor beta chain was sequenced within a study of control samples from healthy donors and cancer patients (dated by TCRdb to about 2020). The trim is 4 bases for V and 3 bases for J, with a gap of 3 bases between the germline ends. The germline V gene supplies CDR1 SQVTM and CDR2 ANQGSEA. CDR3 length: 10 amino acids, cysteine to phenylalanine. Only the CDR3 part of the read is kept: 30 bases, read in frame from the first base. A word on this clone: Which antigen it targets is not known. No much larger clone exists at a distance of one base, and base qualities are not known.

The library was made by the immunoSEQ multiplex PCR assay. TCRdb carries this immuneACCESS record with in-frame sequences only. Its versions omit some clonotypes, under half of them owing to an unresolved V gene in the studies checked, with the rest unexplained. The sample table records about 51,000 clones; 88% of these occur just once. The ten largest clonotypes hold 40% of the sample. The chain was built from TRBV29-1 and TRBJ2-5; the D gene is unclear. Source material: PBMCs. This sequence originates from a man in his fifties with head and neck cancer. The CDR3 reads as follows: CSVGKETQYF. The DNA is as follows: TGCAGCGTTGGGAAAGAGACCCAGTACTTC. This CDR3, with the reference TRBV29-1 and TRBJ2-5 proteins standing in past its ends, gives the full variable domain SAVISQKPSRDICQRGTSLTIQCQVDSQVTMMFWYRQQPGQSLTLIATANQGSEATYESGFVIDKFPISRPNLTFSTLTVSNMSPEDSSIYLCSVGKETQYFGPGTRLLVL.